The clone carrying this T cell receptor beta chain is medium-sized (0.01 to 0.1%) by share. This sample was included in a study of blood T cell repertoires in COVID-19. In the study overall: The cDNA or gDNA used as material had been derived from T cells, B-cell-depleted T cells, or PBMCs.

CDR3 size: 13 residues. The germline CDR1 and CDR2 sequences are SEHNR and FQNEAQ (reference sequence). V shed 5 bases, J shed 4 bases, and the junction held 4 bases outside the gene matches. Measured with immunoSEQ multiplex PCR; TCRdb has only the in-frame clones, and not every one. The table shows under 150,000 clones, with roughly 85% occurring only once. The sequence was obtained from a human donor in a cohort sampled during active COVID-19. The V and J genes are TRBV7-9 and TRBJ1-1, with 7 positions matching TRBD1. The sample comprised peripheral blood. CDR3 region: CASSTGDGTEAFF. The CDR3 nucleotides are TGTGCCAGCAGCACAGGGGACGGCACTGAAGCTTTCTTT.